Reported below is one T cell receptor beta chain. These data belong to a study of blood T cell repertoires in COVID-19. Study context: Some COVID-19 samples were acute and others convalescent; all came from the United States, Italy and Spain.

CDR3 length equals 15 residues. Trimming stripped 0 bases from V and 6 bases from J, with 9 bases between. Germline-derived CDR1 and CDR2 are SGHAT and FQNNGV. In the original workflow: Amplification with reference gene primers provided the estimates of nucleated cell counts. Here immunoSEQ multiplex PCR was the method, and the copy in TCRdb shows in-frame clones only, minus some. That table gives V, J and clone size, and the DNA gave D and trimming. The sample holds about 230,000 clones, 83% seen once. V is TRBV11-2 and J is TRBJ1-6; tentative D call: TRBD1 (6 bases). Sample: peripheral blood. The TCR originated in a woman aged 45-59 years with acute or convalescent COVID-19. CDR3 amino acids: CASSLEGGPNSPLHF. The CDR3 DNA reads TGTGCCAGCAGCTTAGAGGGGGGGCCTAATTCACCCCTCCACTTT.